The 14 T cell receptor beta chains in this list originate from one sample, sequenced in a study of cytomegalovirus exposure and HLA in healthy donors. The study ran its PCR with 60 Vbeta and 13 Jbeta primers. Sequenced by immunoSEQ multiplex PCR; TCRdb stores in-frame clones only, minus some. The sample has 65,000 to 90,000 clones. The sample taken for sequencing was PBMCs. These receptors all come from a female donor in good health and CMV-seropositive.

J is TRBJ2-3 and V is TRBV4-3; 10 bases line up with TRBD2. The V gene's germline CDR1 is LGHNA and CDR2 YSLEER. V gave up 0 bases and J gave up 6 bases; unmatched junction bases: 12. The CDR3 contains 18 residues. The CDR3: CASSQDPGTSAGADTQYF. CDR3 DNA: TGCGCCAGCAGCCAAGATCCCGGGACTAGCGCCGGGGCCGATACGCAGTATTTT.

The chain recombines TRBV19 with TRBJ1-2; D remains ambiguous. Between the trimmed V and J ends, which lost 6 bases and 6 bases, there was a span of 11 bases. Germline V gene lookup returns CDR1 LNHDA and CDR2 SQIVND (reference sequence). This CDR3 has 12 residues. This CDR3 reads CASSTRGNGYTF. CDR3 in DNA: TGTGCCAGTAGCACCCGGGGAAATGGCTACACCTTC.

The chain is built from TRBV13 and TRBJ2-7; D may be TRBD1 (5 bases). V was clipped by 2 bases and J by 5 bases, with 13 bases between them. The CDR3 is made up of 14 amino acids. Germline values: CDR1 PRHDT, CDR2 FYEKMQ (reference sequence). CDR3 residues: CASSLMSQGHEQYF. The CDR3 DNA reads TGTGCCAGCAGCTTAATGTCGCAGGGCCACGAGCAGTACTTC.

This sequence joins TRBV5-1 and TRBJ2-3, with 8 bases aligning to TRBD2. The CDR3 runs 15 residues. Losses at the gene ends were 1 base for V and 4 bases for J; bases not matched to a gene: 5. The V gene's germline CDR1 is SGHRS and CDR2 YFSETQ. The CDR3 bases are TGCGCCAGCAGCTTGTATGGACTAGCACCAGATACGCAGTATTTT. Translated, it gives CASSLYGLAPDTQYF. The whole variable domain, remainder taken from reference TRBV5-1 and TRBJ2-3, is KAGVTQTPRYLIKTRGQQVTLSCSPISGHRSVSWYQQTPGQGLQFLFEYFSETQRNKGNFPGRFSGRQFSNSRSEMNVSTLELGDSALYLCASSLYGLAPDTQYFGPGTRLTVL.

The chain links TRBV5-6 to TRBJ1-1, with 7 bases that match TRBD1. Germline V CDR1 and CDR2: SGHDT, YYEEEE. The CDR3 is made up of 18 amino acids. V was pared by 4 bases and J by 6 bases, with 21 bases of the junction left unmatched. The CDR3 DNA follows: TGTGCCAGCAGCCTCAGGGGCAGGGGGACCCTCCTGCTAGCTGAAGCTTTCTTT. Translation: CASSLRGRGTLLLAEAFF.

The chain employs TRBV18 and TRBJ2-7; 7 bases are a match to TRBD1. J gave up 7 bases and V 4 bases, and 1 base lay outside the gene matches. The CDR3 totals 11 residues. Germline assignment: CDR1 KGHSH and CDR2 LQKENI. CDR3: CASSLQGEQYF. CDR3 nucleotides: TGTGCCAGCTCACTACAGGGGGAGCAGTACTTC.

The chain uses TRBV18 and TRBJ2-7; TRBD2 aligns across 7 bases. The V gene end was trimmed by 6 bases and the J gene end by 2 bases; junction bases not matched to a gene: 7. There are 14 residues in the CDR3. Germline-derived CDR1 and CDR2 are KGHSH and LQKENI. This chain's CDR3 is CASSSGGSAYEQYF. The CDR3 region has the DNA TGTGCCAGCTCTTCCGGGGGGTCGGCCTACGAGCAGTACTTC.

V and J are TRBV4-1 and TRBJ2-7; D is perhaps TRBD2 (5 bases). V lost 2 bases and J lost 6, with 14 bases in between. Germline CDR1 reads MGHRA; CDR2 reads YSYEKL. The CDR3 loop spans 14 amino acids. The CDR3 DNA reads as TGCGCCAGCAGCCAAATCTTGAGCCGGGGCGAGCAGTACTTC. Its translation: CASSQILSRGEQYF.

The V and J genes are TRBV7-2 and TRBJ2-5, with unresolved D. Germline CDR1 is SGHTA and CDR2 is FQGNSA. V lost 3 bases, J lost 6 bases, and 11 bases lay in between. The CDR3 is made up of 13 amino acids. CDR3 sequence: CASSFRTGQTQYF. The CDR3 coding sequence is TGTGCCAGCAGCTTCCGCACTGGGCAGACCCAGTACTTC.

The CDR3: CASSNTPDTQYF. The DNA of the CDR3 is TGTGCCAGCAGTAACACCCCAGATACGCAGTATTTT. The chain uses TRBV6-6 and TRBJ2-3; the D is unclear. Germline V gene data show CDR1 as MNHNY and CDR2 as SVGAGI (reference sequence). The length of the CDR3 is 12 residues. V dropped 5 bases and J dropped 4 bases, with 7 bases sitting between them.

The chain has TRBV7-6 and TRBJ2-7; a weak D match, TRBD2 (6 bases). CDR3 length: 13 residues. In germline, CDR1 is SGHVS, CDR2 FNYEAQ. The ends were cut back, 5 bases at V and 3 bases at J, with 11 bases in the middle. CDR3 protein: CASSPWRGYEQYF. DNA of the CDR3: TGTGCCAGCAGCCCATGGCGGGGCTACGAGCAGTACTTC.

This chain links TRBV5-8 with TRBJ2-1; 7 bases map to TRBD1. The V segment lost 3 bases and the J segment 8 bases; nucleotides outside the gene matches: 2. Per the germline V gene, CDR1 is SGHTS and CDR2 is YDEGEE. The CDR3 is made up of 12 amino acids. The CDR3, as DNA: TGTGCCAGCAGCTGGACAGGTTATGAGCAGTTCTTC. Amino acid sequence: CASSWTGYEQFF.

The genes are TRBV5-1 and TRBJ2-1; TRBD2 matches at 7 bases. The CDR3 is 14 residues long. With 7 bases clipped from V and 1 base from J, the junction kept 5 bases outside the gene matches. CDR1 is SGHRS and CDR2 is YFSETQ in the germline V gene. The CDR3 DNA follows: TGCGCCAGCGTAGACGGGAGGTCCTACAATGAGCAGTTCTTC. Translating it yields CASVDGRSYNEQFF.

CDR3 amino acids: CASSQTGYQETQYF. DNA for the CDR3: TGTGCCAGCAGTCAGACAGGCTATCAAGAGACCCAGTACTTC. The V gene is TRBV6-5, the J gene TRBJ2-5, with D maybe TRBD1 (6 bases). V lost 5 bases, J lost 2 bases, and 12 bases lay in between. Germline values: CDR1 MNHEY, CDR2 SVGAGI. This CDR3 is 14 amino acids long.